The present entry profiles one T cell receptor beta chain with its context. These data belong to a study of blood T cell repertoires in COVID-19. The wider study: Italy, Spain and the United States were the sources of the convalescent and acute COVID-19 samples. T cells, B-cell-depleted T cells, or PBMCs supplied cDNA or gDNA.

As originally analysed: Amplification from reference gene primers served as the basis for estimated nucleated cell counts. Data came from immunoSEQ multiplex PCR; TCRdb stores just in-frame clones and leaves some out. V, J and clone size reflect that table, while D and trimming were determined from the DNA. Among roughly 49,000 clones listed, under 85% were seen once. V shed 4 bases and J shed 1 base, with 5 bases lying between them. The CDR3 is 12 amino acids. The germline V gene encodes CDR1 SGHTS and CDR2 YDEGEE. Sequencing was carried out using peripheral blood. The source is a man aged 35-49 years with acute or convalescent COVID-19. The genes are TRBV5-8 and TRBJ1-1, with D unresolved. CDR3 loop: CASSEENTEAFF. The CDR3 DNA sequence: TGTGCCAGCAGCGAGGAGAACACTGAAGCTTTCTTT.